Here is one T cell receptor beta chain with its context. The CDR3 runs 14 residues. Germline assignment: CDR1 ENHRY and CDR2 SYGVKD. Germline trimming cut 7 bases from V and 5 bases from J; bases unmatched to any gene: 4. Hyperthyroidism, newly diagnosed and lasting under 2 months, affected patients aged 18 to 65. Using more than 7.5 ml of fresh peripheral blood, PBMCs were prepared. This sample was included in a study of T cells in Graves' hyperthyroidism and ophthalmopathy. TCR beta CDR3 regions were amplified from RNA. An initial round of RT-PCR targeting the TCR CDR3 relied on the HTBI primer set. TCRdb reprocessed the multiplex PCR reads with MiXCR, giving one entry per CDR3 protein. Of more than 300,000 distinct CDR3 sequences detected, approximately 17% appear once; the ten largest clones hold approximately 30%.

Sample: blood. The source of this sequence is a woman in her 30s with Graves' hyperthyroidism that later progressed to Graves' ophthalmopathy. The chain uses TRBV10-3 and TRBJ2-2; TRBD1 matches at 10 bases. The CDR3: CAINGQGGTGELFF. The CDR3 DNA sequence: TGTGCCATCAATGGACAGGGGGGAACCGGGGAGCTGTTTTTT.